A selection of T cell receptor beta chains follows, all from one sample in a study of a mutant IDH1 vaccine in newly diagnosed glioma. Sequenced by immunoSEQ multiplex PCR; TCRdb stores in-frame clones only, minus some. The table lists 40,000 to 50,000 clones, 80% to 90% of them singletons, with 1.7% in the top ten. No cognate antigen is known for these TCRs. Sequencing used PBMCs, obtained from a glioma patient whose treatment included an IDH1 peptide vaccine. The receptors stem from a man in his forties or fifties with glioma. The CDR3 runs from the conserved cysteine through the conserved F or W. A D gene is named only where the DNA matches it firmly. The listing skips clone size in some rows; elsewhere it reads once, few, many or a size class.

CDR3nt	CDR3aa	abundance	d_gene	j_gene	v_gene
TGTGCCAGTAGTTTCCGGACAGGGGCAACTAATGAAAAACTGTTTTTT	CASSFRTGATNEKLFF	-	TRBD1	TRBJ1-4	TRBV19
TGTGCCAGCAGCTGGATCCACAGGGACGGCGAGCAGTACTTC	CASSWIHRDGEQYF	few	-	TRBJ2-7	TRBV7-2
TGCAGCGTTGAGCCGGGGGGTGAGCAGTTCTTC	CSVEPGGEQFF	-	TRBD2	TRBJ2-1	TRBV29-1
TGTGCCAGCAGTTATACTAGCGGGAGGTCCTACAATGAGCAGTTCTTC	CASSYTSGRSYNEQFF	-	TRBD2	TRBJ2-1	TRBV6-5
TGTGCCAGCAGTTTTTGGTTCGGGCGGACGTCCAAAGAGACCCAGTACTTC	CASSFWFGRTSKETQYF	-	-	TRBJ2-5	TRBV7-9
TGCGCCAGCAGCTTGTCGGCGGGGTCTCCCTACGAGCAGTACTTC	CASSLSAGSPYEQYF	-	-	TRBJ2-7	TRBV5-1
TGTGCCAGCAGCGTTCTCGGCGGACAGGGGGCTGAAGCTTTCTTT	CASSVLGGQGAEAFF	-	TRBD1	TRBJ1-1	TRBV9
TGTGCCAGCAGCAGCTCTCCGCACTCCTACAATGAGCAGTTCTTC	CASSSSPHSYNEQFF	-	-	TRBJ2-1	TRBV11-2
TGTGCCAGCAGTTCGTCCGAGGAGACCCAGTACTTC	CASSSSEETQYF	-	-	TRBJ2-5	TRBV6-7
TGTGCCAGTAGTATATGGGGGGACAACTATGGCTACACCTTC	CASSIWGDNYGYTF	-	-	TRBJ1-2	TRBV19
TGTGCCAGCAGTTTCCAAGCCCGGGGAGGCAATCAGCCCCAGCATTTT	CASSFQARGGNQPQHF	-	-	TRBJ1-5	TRBV28
TGTGCCAGCAGCCCTACAGGGGGCGGGGGGGTTGCCGGGGAGCTGTTTTTT	CASSPTGGGGVAGELFF	-	-	TRBJ2-2	TRBV4-2
TGTGCCAGCAGCTTAGTGGGCGGACAGGGATGGGGCGAGCAGTACTTC	CASSLVGGQGWGEQYF	once	TRBD1	TRBJ2-7	TRBV7-2
TGTGCCAGCAGCTCCCTAACTATTCCATCGGAGACCCAGTACTTC	CASSSLTIPSETQYF	-	-	TRBJ2-5	TRBV7-6
TGTGCCAGCTCAAGGGGACAGGGAGGCTCCTACGAGCAGTACTTC	CASSRGQGGSYEQYF	-	TRBD1	TRBJ2-7	TRBV18
TGTGCCAGCAGCGCAGGGACAGGGGGCCCCTATGGCTACACCTTC	CASSAGTGGPYGYTF	-	TRBD1	TRBJ1-2	TRBV7-9
TGTGCCAGCAGCTTACCCCGGGGGGGAGATACGCAGTATTTT	CASSLPRGGDTQYF	-	TRBD2	TRBJ2-3	TRBV7-2
TGTGCCAGCAGTTTATTTTGGTCCGAGACCCAGTACTTC	CASSLFWSETQYF	-	-	TRBJ2-5	TRBV28
TGTGCCAGCAGCTCGCCGGACCTGCAGTACTTC	CASSSPDLQYF	-	-	TRBJ2-7	TRBV11-2
TGTGCCAGCAGTGAAGGGAACAGGGTGCATGAGCAGTTCTTC	CASSEGNRVHEQFF	-	-	TRBJ2-1	TRBV27
TGTGCCAGCAGCTCCACCCCCTGGACAAGAGAGACCCAGTACTTC	CASSSTPWTRETQYF	-	-	TRBJ2-5	TRBV7-2
TGCGCCAGCAGAGACCCGGGACAGGGGAACACTGAAGCTTTCTTT	CASRDPGQGNTEAFF	few	TRBD1	TRBJ1-1	TRBV10-2
TGCGCCAGCAGCCCGCTCAATGTTGAGCAGTTCTTC	CASSPLNVEQFF	-	-	TRBJ2-1	TRBV5-1
TGTGCCAGCAGTTACAGCCAGAACACTGAAGCTTTCTTT	CASSYSQNTEAFF	-	-	TRBJ1-1	TRBV6-6
TGTGCCAGCAGCCTCTTCACGAGCGGGGGAGAGACCCAGTACTTC	CASSLFTSGGETQYF	-	TRBD2	TRBJ2-5	TRBV7-6
TGTGCCAGCAGGCAGACTAGCGGGAGTGGGGAGACCCAGTACTTC	CASRQTSGSGETQYF	once	TRBD2	TRBJ2-5	TRBV2
TGTGCCAGCAGTTTGGACAGGGGTGAAAAACTGTTTTTT	CASSLDRGEKLFF	-	TRBD1	TRBJ1-4	TRBV27
TGTGCCAGCAGTTCAGAGACAGGGGTCTCCTACGAGCAGTACTTC	CASSSETGVSYEQYF	-	TRBD1	TRBJ2-7	TRBV6-5
TGTGCCAGCAGCGTTCTGGCTGGGTCTGGGGCCAACGTCCTGACTTTC	CASSVLAGSGANVLTF	-	-	TRBJ2-6	TRBV9
TGTGCCAGCTCAGCCCAGACTAGCGGGAAGTCCGATGAGCAGTTCTTC	CASSAQTSGKSDEQFF	-	TRBD2	TRBJ2-1	TRBV18
TGTGCCAGCAGCCAAGGGGAGGTAACCGTCAATGAGCAGTTCTTC	CASSQGEVTVNEQFF	-	-	TRBJ2-1	TRBV7-2
TGCGCCAGCAGCTTGGAGCTAGCAGGCACAGATACGCAGTATTTT	CASSLELAGTDTQYF	-	-	TRBJ2-3	TRBV5-1
TGTGCCAGCAGCACCCTCTATAGCAATCAGCCCCAGCATTTT	CASSTLYSNQPQHF	-	-	TRBJ1-5	TRBV5-6
TGTGCCAGCAAGCTCCGGGACAGGGTCACTGAAGCTTTCTTT	CASKLRDRVTEAFF	-	TRBD1	TRBJ1-1	TRBV2
TGTGCCAGCGCCCCCCTAGCGGCCCAACGCGGTGAGCAGTTCTTC	CASAPLAAQRGEQFF	-	TRBD2	TRBJ2-1	TRBV6-4
TGTGCCAGCTCACTAGTCGGGGTGGATGGCTACACCTTC	CASSLVGVDGYTF	-	-	TRBJ1-2	TRBV18